The 14 T cell receptor beta chains presented below share a single source sample, sequenced in a study of T cell clonality in common variable immunodeficiency. Findings of the study overall: Fewer deletions and N-nucleotide insertions were reportedly seen in common variable immunodeficiency TCR beta sequences.

Antigens of these TCRs are unknown. Only in-frame clones appear in the TCRdb table, and some are missing; sequencing was by immunoSEQ multiplex PCR. The data show roughly 39,000 clones, none appearing only once, with 5% to 6.5% held by the ten largest. The sequencing sample was made of peripheral blood mononuclear cells. The source of these receptors is a human donor with common variable immunodeficiency.

This clone was seen repeatedly, ten times or more. The read falls 3 residues short of the CDR3 end, and the missing part is taken from the germline J gene. The chain is built from TRBV20-1 and TRBJ2-7; TRBD1 might be the D (6 bases). Germline values: CDR1 DFQATT, CDR2 SNEGSKA (reference sequence). With 5 bases removed from V and 0 bases from J, the gap between germline ends came to 11 bases. CDR3 length equals 13 residues. The chain's CDR3 is CSASDRSSYEQYF. The part of the CDR3 DNA that was read is TGCAGTGCTTCAGACAGGAGCTCCTACGAG.

As regards this clone: The missing CDR3 end, 3 residues past where the read stops, is filled in from the germline J gene. The genes are TRBV2 and TRBJ1-2, with 7 bases matching TRBD1. V gave up 8 bases and J gave up 3 bases; unmatched junction bases: 6. CDR3 size: 13 residues. Germline V gives CDR1 SNHLY, CDR2 FYNNEI. The CDR3 DNA, read in part, is TGTGCCAGCCGTACAGGGGTGGACTATGGC. As protein: CASRTGVDYG. The whole CDR3 protein reads CASRTGVDYGYTF.

This clone showed up just a few times. The read stops 3 residues short of the end of the CDR3; the missing end is completed from the germline J gene. This chain connects TRBV19 to TRBJ2-2; 9 nucleotides agree with TRBD1. The CDR3 consists of 16 residues. Germline CDR1 reads LNHDA; CDR2 reads SQIVND (reference sequence). V lost 5 bases to trimming and J lost 3 bases; unmatched junction nucleotides: 7. CDR3: CASSLGTGYYTGELFF. The DNA read from the CDR3 is TGTGCCAGTAGTTTAGGGACAGGGTATTACACCGGGGAG.

This clone was detected many times. CDR3 DNA, as far as it was read: TGTGCCAGCAAATCCCGACAAAACCAGGAAAAA. Translation gives CASKSRQNQEK. The full CDR3 is CASKSRQNQEKLFF. The rearrangement links TRBV6-2 or TRBV6-3 to TRBJ1-4, with unresolved D. The read gets to within 3 residues of the CDR3 end, and the germline J gene fills in the rest. V lost 7 bases to trimming and J lost 8 bases, with 17 bases between them. Germline assignment: CDR1 MNHEY and CDR2 SVGEGT. This CDR3 contains 14 residues.

This clone appeared many times. The read ends 3 residues before the CDR3 terminus; that terminus is restored from the germline J gene. The chain links TRBV20-1 to TRBJ1-1; D unresolved. Germline values: CDR1 DFQATT, CDR2 SNEGSKA (reference sequence). The CDR3 loop spans 13 amino acids. The ends were cut back, 0 bases at V and 3 bases at J, with 8 bases in the middle. Here the CDR3 reads CSARDERDTEAFF. The CDR3 bases that were read are TGCAGTGCTAGAGATGAAAGGGACACTGAA.

There are many counts of this clone. The read gets to within 3 residues of the CDR3 end, and the germline J gene fills in the rest. This chain connects TRBV11-2 to TRBJ2-5, with D perhaps being TRBD1 or TRBD2 (7 bases each). Germline values: CDR1 SGHAT, CDR2 FQNNGV. V lost 6 bases and J 5 bases, leaving 19 bases between the germline ends. The CDR3 runs to 15 residues. The sequenced part of the CDR3 DNA is TGTGCCAGCAGACGAACAGGGGAGGGAGGGGAGACC. Translated: CASRRTGEGGET. The complete CDR3 sequence is CASRRTGEGGETQYF. The full variable domain, completed using reference TRBV11-2 and TRBJ2-5, is EAGVAQSPRYKIIEKRQSVAFWCNPISGHATLYWYQQILGQGPKLLIQFQNNGVVDDSQLPKDRFSAERLKGVDSTLKIQPAKLEDSAVYLCASRRTGEGGETQYFGPGTRLLVL.

This clone was detected a few times. With the read ending 3 residues before the CDR3 end, the germline J gene is used to fill in that end. The chain carries TRBV11-2 and TRBJ1-1, with D perhaps TRBD1 (5 bases). This CDR3 is built from 15 residues. V was clipped by 6 bases and J by 1 base, with 15 bases between them. Per germline, CDR1 SGHAT and CDR2 FQNNGV. CDR3 sequence reads: CASRVGRQPNTEAFF. The sequenced CDR3 bases are TGTGCCAGCAGAGTGGGGAGACAGCCGAACACTGAA.

This clone appeared many times. The read falls 3 residues short of the CDR3 end, and the missing part is taken from the germline J gene. This sequence joins TRBV30 and TRBJ2-3; tentative D call: TRBD2 (7 bases). The ends were cut back, 8 bases at V and 6 bases at J, with 18 bases in the middle. Per germline, CDR1 GTSNPN and CDR2 SVGIG (reference sequence). This CDR3 is built from 13 residues. The sequenced part of the CDR3 DNA is TGTGCCGCAAAGTCGGGGGGCTGGGATACG. Its protein product is CAAKSGGWDT. The whole CDR3 sequence reads CAAKSGGWDTQYF.

This clone was seen repeatedly, ten times or more. The read terminates 3 residues before the CDR3 end, so the remaining end is supplied by the germline J gene. This chain uses TRBV19 with TRBJ1-6; 10 positions match TRBD1. Germline V gene lookup returns CDR1 LNHDA and CDR2 SQIVND (reference sequence). The CDR3 extends over 15 amino acids. V dropped 4 bases and J dropped 9; count of bases not matched to a gene: 6. The CDR3 sequence: CASSTSRDRGSPLHF. The DNA read from the CDR3 is TGTGCCAGTAGTACTTCCCGGGACAGGGGTTCACCC.

This clone came up a few times. Read sequence stops 3 residues before the CDR3 end, and the germline J gene provides the missing end. The chain has TRBV19 and TRBJ2-3; D ambiguous. The CDR3 loop spans 14 amino acids. V lost 1 base and J lost 5, with 10 bases in between. Germline V gene data show CDR1 as LNHDA and CDR2 as SQIVND (reference sequence). CDR3 bases read: TGTGCCAGTAGTATAGGGGCAGCACAAGATACG. Translated: CASSIGAAQDT. In full, the CDR3 reads CASSIGAAQDTQYF.

About this clone itself: The sequenced fragment ends 3 residues before the CDR3 boundary, so the rest is inferred from the germline J gene. The gene calls are TRBV30 and TRBJ2-3; 7 bases align to TRBD2. Germline assignment: CDR1 GTSNPN and CDR2 SVGIG (reference sequence). V gave up 1 base and J gave up 1 base; unmatched junction bases: 5. The CDR3 extends over 15 amino acids. The sequenced CDR3 bases are TGTGCCTGGAGTGGATTGGCGGGGGGCACAGATACG. Encoded protein: CAWSGLAGGTDT. The whole CDR3 protein reads CAWSGLAGGTDTQYF.

Turning to this clone: The read terminates 3 residues before the CDR3 end, so the remaining end is supplied by the germline J gene. The chain joins TRBV2 to TRBJ1-1; D is undetermined. Germline loops: CDR1 SNHLY, CDR2 FYNNEI. This CDR3 has 11 residues. Trimming took off 5 bases at V and 5 bases at J, with 6 bases between the two ends. This CDR3 reads CASSPGTEAFF. The CDR3 bases that were read are TGTGCCAGCAGTCCCGGGACTGAA.

Comment on this clone: The CDR3 end lies 3 residues beyond the end of the read and is filled in from the germline J gene. The V call is TRBV11-3, the J call TRBJ2-3; 8 bases map to TRBD1. Losses at the gene ends were 1 base for V and 2 bases for J; bases not matched to a gene: 2. The CDR3 covers 15 residues. In germline, CDR1 is SGHNT, CDR2 YENEEA. The sequenced CDR3 bases are TGTGCCAGCAGCTTAGGGACAGGGAACACAGATACG. Its translation: CASSLGTGNTDT. The entire CDR3 reads CASSLGTGNTDTQYF.

This clone was seen a handful of times. The read halts 3 residues ahead of the CDR3 end, with the missing end drawn from the germline J gene. This chain links TRBV2 with TRBJ2-1, with D perhaps being TRBD1 or TRBD2 (6 bases each). The CDR3 sequence is 16 residues long. V was cut by 6 bases and J by 5 bases, with 20 bases left in between. The germline gives CDR1 SNHLY, CDR2 FYNNEI. The CDR3 here is CASRSWGRRDNNEQFF. The DNA read from the CDR3 is TGTGCCAGCAGGAGTTGGGGGCGGCGGGATAACAATGAG.